This T cell receptor beta chain originates from a study of blood T cell repertoires in COVID-19. Whole-study context: Both acute and convalescent COVID-19 samples were obtained from the United States, Italy and Spain. T cells, B-cell-depleted T cells, or PBMCs supplied cDNA or gDNA.

The CDR3 totals 13 residues. Germline-derived CDR1 and CDR2 are MNHEY and SMNVEV (reference sequence). V dropped 5 bases and J dropped 12; count of bases not matched to a gene: 9. Original handling: From reference gene primer amplification, estimates of nucleated cell counts were derived. The table came from immunoSEQ multiplex PCR; TCRdb's copy has only in-frame clones and leaves some out. From that table come the V and J calls and clone size; the DNA was used to work out D and trimming. The sample lists about 480,000 clones, approximately 90% occurring once. Material for sequencing was peripheral blood. V gene TRBV27 combines with J gene TRBJ2-1, with TRBD1 matching 8 bases. The receptor was isolated from a woman in her thirties with acute or convalescent COVID-19. The CDR3 protein is CASSRRDRLGQFF. In nucleotides, the CDR3 is TGTGCCAGCAGTAGAAGGGACAGGCTGGGGCAGTTCTTC.